The present entry profiles one T cell receptor (beta chain) with its context. What it binds is not known. This record belongs to a study of T cells in Graves' hyperthyroidism and ophthalmopathy. Graves' hyperthyroidism qualified as stable when ophthalmopathy did not progress within 18 months. Hyperthyroidism in the patients, aged 18 to 65, was newly diagnosed and under 2 months in duration. Amplified TCR beta CDR3 regions came from RNA transcripts. TCR CDR3 regions were first amplified by RT-PCR with HTBI primers. A single record per CDR3 protein comes from TCRdb applying MiXCR to the multiplex PCR reads. The table has under 400,000 distinct CDR3 sequences, roughly 13% seen once. Study-level results: In blood, most of the thyroid clonotypes expanded above 0.001 were also present.

Germline V CDR1 and CDR2: MNHNS, SASEGT. Trimming took 0 bases from V and 10 from J, leaving 11 bases between them. The CDR3 is 13 residues long. The TCR originated in a woman aged 55-69 years with Graves' hyperthyroidism. V usage is TRBV6-1 and J usage is TRBJ2-3; possible D gene TRBD2, 6 bases. Sequencing was carried out using blood. For the CDR3, the DNA is TGTGCCAGCAGTGAAGCGCGGGGAACCCCGCAGTATTTT. Translation: CASSEARGTPQYF.